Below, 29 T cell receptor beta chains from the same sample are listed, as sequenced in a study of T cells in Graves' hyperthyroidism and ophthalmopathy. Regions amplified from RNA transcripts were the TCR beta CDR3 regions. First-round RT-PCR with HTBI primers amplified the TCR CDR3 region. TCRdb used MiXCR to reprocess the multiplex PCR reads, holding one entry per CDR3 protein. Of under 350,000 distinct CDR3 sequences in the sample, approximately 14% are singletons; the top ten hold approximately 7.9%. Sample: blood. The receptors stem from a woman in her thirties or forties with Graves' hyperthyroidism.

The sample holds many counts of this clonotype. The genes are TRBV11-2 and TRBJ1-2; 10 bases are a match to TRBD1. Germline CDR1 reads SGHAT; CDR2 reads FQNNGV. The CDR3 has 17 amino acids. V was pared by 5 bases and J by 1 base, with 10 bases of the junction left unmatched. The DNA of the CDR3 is TGTGCCAGCAGCCCTGGGACAGGGGCCGCCTTTAACTATGGCTACACCTTC. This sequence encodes CASSPGTGAAFNYGYTF.

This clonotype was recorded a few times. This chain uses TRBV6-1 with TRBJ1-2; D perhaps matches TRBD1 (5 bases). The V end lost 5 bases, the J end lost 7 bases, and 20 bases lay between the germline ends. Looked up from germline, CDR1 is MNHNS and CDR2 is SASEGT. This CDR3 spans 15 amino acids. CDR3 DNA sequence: TGTGCCAGCAGTACAACGCTACTCAGGGAGCGTGGCTACACCTTC. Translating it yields CASSTTLLRERGYTF.

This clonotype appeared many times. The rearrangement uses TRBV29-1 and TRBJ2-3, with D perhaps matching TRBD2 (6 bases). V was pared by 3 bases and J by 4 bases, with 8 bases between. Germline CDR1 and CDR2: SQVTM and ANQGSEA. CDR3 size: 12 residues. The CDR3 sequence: CSVDGGADTQYF. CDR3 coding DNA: TGCAGCGTTGACGGAGGGGCAGATACGCAGTATTTT.

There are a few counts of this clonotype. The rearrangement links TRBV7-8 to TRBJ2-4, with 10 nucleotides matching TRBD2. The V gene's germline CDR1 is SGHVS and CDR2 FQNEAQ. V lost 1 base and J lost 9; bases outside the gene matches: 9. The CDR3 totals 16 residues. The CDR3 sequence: CASSLVTEIAGGIQYF. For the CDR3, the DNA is TGTGCCAGCAGCTTAGTTACTGAGATAGCGGGGGGCATTCAGTACTTC.

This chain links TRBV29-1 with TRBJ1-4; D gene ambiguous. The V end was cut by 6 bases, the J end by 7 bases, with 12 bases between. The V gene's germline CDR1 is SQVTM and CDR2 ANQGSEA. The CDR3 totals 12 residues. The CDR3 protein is CSVAESSEKLFF. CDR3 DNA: TGCAGCGTCGCCGAAAGTAGTGAAAAACTGTTTTTT.

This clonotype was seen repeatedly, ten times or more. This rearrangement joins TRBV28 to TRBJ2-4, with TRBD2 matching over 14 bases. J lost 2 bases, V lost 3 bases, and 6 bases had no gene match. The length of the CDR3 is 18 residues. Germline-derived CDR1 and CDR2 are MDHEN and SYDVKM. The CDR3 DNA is TGTGCCAGCAGTTTTCCGGGACTAGCGGGAGATCCCAAAAACATTCAGTACTTC. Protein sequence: CASSFPGLAGDPKNIQYF.

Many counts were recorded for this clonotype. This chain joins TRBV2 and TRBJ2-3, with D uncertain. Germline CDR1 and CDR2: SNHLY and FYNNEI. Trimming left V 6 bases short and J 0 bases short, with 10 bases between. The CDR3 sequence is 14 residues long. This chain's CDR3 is CASSPGPSTDTQYF. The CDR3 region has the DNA TGTGCCAGCAGCCCGGGCCCAAGCACAGATACGCAGTATTTT.

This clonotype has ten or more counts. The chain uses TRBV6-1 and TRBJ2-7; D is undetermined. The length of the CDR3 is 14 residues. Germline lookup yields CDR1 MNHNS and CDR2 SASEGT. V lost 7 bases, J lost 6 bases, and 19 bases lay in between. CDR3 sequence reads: CASTQDLVPSEQYF. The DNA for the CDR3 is TGTGCCAGCACCCAAGACCTCGTTCCTTCCGAGCAGTACTTC.

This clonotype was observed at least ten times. DNA of the CDR3: TGTGCCAGCAGCCAAGAGTCCGCCCTTGGAGGCTACACCTTC. Translation gives CASSQESALGGYTF. V usage is TRBV3-1 and J usage is TRBJ1-2; D gene unclear. CDR1 is LGHDT and CDR2 is YNNKEL in the germline V gene (reference sequence). The CDR3 is 14 amino acids. The V gene lost 0 bases and the J gene lost 8 bases, with 13 bases spanning the gap.

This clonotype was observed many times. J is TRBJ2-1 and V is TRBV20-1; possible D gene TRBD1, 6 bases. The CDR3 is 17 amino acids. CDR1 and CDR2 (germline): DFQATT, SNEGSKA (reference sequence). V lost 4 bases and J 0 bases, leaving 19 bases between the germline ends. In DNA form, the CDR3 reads TGCAGTGCTAAGGGGTCAGGGGCGTCGAGCTCCTACAATGAGCAGTTCTTC. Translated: CSAKGSGASSSYNEQFF.

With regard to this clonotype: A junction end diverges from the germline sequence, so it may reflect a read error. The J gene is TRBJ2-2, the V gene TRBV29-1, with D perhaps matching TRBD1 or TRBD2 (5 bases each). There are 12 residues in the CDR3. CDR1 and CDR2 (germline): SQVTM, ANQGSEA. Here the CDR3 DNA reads TGCAGCGTTGCTGGGGCATCCGGGGAGCTGCTTTTT. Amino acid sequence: CSVAGASGELLF.

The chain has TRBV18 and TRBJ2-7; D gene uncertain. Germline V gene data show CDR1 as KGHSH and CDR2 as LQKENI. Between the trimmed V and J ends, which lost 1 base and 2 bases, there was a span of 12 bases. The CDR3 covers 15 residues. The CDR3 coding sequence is TGTGCCAGCTCACCACGAATGTCTGGGGCCTACGAGCAGTACTTC. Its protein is CASSPRMSGAYEQYF. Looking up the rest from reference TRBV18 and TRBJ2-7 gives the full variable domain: NAGVMQNPRHLVRRRGQEARLRCSPMKGHSHVYWYRQLPEEGLKFMVYLQKENIIDESGMPKERFSAEFPKEGPSILRIQQVVRGDSAAYFCASSPRMSGAYEQYFGPGTRLTVT.

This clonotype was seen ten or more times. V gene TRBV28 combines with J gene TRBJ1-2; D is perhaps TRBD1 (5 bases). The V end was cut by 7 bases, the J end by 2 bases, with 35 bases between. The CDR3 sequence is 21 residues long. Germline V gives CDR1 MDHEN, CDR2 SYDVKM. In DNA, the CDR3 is TGTGCCAGCATCCGGGGAGCGACAGCCGCCTTGACCTCCGCTTCCAACTATGGCTACACCTTC. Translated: CASIRGATAALTSASNYGYTF.

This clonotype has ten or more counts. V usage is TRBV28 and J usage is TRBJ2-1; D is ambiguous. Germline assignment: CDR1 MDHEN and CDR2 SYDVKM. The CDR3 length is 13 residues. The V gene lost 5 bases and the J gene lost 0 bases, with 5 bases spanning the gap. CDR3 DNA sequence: TGTGCCAGCAGTCCTGACTCCTACAATGAGCAGTTCTTC. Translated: CASSPDSYNEQFF.

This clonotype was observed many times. The CDR3 coding sequence is TGTGCCAGCAGTCGGACAGCCCCCGTCAATAGCAATCAGCCCCAGCATTTT. It encodes CASSRTAPVNSNQPQHF. The genes are TRBV6-1 and TRBJ1-5; tentatively, D is TRBD1 (6 bases). V gave up 5 bases and J gave up 0 bases, with 17 bases separating them. The germline V gene has CDR1 MNHNS and CDR2 SASEGT. The CDR3 totals 17 residues.

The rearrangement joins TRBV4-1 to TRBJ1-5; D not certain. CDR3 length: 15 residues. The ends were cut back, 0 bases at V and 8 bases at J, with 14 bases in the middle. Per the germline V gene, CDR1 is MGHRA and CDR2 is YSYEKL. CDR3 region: CASSQDDKDNKPQHF. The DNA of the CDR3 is TGCGCCAGCAGCCAAGATGATAAAGATAATAAGCCCCAGCATTTT.

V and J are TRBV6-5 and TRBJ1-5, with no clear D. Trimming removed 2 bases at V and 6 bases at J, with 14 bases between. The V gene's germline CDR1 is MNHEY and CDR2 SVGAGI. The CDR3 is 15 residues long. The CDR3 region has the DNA TGTGCCAGCAGTTACGCTGAAGACGGGGTTCAGCCCCAGCATTTT. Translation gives CASSYAEDGVQPQHF.

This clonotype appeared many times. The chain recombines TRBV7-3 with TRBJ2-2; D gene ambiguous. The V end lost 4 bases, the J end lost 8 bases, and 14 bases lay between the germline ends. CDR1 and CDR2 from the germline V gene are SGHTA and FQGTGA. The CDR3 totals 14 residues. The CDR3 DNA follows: TGTGCCAGCAGCTCCCATTCCCAGCCTGGGGAGCTGTTTTTT. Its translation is CASSSHSQPGELFF. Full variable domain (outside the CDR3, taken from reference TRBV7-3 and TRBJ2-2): GAGVSQTPSNKVTEKGKYVELRCDPISGHTALYWYRQSLGQGPEFLIYFQGTGAADDSGLPNDRFFAVRPEGSVSTLKIQRTERGDSAVYLCASSSHSQPGELFFGEGSRLTVL.

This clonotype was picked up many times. CDR3 sequence: CASSPTSGLRDNEQFF. CDR3 bases: TGTGCCAGCAGCCCCACGTCGGGACTTAGAGACAATGAGCAGTTCTTC. The V call is TRBV12-3 or TRBV12-4, the J call TRBJ2-1; a weak D match, TRBD2 (6 bases). This CDR3 has 16 amino acids. V lost 6 bases and J 5 bases, leaving 20 bases between the germline ends.

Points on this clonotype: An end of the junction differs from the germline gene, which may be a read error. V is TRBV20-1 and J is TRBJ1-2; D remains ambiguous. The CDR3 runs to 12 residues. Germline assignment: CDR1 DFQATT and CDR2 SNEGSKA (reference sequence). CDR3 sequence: CSASVSAYGYAF. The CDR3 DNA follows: TGCAGTGCTAGCGTGTCGGCCTATGGCTACGCCTTC.

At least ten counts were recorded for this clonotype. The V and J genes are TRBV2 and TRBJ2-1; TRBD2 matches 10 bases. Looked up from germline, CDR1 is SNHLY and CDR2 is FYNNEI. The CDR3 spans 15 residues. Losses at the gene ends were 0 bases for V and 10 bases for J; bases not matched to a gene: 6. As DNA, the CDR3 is TGTGCCAGCAGTGAAGCCATAGCGGGGGGAAGAGAGCAGTTCTTC. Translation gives CASSEAIAGGREQFF.

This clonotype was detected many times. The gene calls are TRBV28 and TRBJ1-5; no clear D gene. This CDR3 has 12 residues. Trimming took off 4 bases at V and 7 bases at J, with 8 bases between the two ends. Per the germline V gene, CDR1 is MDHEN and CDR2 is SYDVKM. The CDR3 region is CASSYIGQPQHF. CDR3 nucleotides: TGTGCCAGCAGTTACATCGGACAGCCCCAGCATTTT. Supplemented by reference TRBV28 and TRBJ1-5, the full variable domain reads DVKVTQSSRYLVKRTGEKVFLECVQDMDHENMFWYRQDPGLGLRLIYFSYDVKMKEKGDIPEGYSVSREKKERFSLILESASTNQTSMYLCASSYIGQPQHFGDGTRLSIL.

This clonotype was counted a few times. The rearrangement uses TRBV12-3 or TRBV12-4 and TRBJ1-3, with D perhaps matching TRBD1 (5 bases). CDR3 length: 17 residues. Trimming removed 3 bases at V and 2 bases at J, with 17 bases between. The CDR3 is CASSFLFDSTTGNTIYF. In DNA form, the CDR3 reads TGTGCCAGCAGTTTCCTATTCGACAGCACGACTGGAAACACCATATATTTT.

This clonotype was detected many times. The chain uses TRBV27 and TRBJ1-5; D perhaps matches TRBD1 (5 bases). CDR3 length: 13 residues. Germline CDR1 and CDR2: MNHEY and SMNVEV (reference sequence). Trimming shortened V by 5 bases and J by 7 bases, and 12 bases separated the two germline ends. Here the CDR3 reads CASSPSGLQPQHF. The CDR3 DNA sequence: TGTGCCAGCAGTCCCTCGGGACTGCAGCCCCAGCATTTT.

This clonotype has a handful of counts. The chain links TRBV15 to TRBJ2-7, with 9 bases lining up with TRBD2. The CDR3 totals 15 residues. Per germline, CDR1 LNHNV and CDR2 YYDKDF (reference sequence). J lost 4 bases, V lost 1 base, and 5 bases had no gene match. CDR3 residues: CATSRVDAGGYEQYF. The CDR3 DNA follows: TGTGCCACCAGCAGAGTGGATGCGGGAGGGTACGAGCAGTACTTC. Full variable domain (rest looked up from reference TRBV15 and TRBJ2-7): DAMVIQNPRYQVTQFGKPVTLSCSQTLNHNVMYWYQQKSSQAPKLLFHYYDKDFNNEADTPDNFQSRRPNTSFCFLDIRSPGLGDTAMYLCATSRVDAGGYEQYFGPGTRLTVT.

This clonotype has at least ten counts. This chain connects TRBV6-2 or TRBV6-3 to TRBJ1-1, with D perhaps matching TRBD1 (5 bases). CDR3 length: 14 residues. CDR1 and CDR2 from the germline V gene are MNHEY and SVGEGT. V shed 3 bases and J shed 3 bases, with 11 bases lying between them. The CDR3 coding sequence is TGTGCCAGCAGTTATCAGGGTGTATACACTGAAGCTTTCTTT. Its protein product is CASSYQGVYTEAFF.

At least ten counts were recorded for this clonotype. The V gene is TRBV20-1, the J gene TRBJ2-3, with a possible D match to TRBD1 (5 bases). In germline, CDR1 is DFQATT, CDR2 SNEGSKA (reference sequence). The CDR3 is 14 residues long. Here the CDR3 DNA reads TGCAGATTTCAGGGAACCTCTAGCACAGATACGCAGTATTTT. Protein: CRFQGTSSTDTQYF.

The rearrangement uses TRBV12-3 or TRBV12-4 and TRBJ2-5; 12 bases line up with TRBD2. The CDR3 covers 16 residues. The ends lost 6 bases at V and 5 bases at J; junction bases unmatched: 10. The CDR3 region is CASSQDPSGRAETQYF. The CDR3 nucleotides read TGTGCCAGCAGCCAGGACCCTAGCGGGAGGGCGGAGACCCAGTACTTC.

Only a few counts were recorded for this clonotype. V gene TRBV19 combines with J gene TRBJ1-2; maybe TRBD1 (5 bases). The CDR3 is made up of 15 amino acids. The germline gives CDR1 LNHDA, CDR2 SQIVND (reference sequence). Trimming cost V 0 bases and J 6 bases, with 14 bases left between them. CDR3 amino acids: CASSIDQGLGDGYTF. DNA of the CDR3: TGTGCCAGTAGTATAGATCAGGGCTTAGGGGATGGCTACACCTTC.